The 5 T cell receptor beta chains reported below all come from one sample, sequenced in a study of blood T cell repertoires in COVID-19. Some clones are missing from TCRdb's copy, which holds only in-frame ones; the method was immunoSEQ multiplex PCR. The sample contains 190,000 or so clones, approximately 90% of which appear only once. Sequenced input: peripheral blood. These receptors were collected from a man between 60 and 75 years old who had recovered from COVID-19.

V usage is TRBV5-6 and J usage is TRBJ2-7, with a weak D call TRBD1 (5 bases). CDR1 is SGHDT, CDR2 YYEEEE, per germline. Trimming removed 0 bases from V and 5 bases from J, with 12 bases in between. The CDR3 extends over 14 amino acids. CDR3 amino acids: CASSLVAGRHEQYF. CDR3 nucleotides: TGTGCCAGCAGCTTGGTGGCAGGGCGGCACGAGCAGTACTTC.

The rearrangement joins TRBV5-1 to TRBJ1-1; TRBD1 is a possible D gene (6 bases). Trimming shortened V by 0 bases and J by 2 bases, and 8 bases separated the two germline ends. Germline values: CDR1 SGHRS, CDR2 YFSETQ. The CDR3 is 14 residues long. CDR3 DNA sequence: TGCGCCAGCAGCTTGGGCAGGGGAAACACTGAAGCTTTCTTT. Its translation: CASSLGRGNTEAFF. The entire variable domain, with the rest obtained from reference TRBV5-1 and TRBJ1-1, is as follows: KAGVTQTPRYLIKTRGQQVTLSCSPISGHRSVSWYQQTPGQGLQFLFEYFSETQRNKGNFPGRFSGRQFSNSRSEMNVSTLELGDSALYLCASSLGRGNTEAFFGQGTRLTVV.

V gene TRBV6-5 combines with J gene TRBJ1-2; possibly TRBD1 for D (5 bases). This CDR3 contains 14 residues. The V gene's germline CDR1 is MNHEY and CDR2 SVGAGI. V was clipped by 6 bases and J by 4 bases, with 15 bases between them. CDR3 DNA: TGTGCCAGCAGCCTATGGGGGGATCCCTATGGCTACACCTTC. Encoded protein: CASSLWGDPYGYTF.

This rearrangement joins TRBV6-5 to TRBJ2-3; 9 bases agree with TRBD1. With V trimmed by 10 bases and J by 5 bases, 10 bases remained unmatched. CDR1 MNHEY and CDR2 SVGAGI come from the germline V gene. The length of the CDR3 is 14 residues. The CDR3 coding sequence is TGTGCCACCGCACGTGGACAGGGGAAAGATACGCAGTATTTT. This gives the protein CATARGQGKDTQYF.

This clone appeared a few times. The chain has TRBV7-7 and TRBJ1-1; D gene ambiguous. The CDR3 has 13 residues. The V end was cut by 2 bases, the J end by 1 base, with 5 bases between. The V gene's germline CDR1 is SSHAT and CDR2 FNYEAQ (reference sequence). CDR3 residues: CASSLTENTEAFF. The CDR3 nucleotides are TGTGCCAGCAGCTTAACAGAGAACACTGAAGCTTTCTTT.